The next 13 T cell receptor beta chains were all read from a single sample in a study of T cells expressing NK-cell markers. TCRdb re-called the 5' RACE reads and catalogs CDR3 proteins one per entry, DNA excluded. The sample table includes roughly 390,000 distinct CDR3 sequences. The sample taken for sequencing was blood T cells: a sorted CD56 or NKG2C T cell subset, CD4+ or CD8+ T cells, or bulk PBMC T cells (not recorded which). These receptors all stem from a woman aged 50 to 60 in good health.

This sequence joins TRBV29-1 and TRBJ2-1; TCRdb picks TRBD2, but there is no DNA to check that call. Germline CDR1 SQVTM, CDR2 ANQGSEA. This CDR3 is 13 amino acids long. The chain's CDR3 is CSAQRTSGSEQFF.

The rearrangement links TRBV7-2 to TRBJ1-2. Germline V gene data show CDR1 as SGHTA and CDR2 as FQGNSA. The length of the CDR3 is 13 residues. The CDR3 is CASSFGRTRGYTF.

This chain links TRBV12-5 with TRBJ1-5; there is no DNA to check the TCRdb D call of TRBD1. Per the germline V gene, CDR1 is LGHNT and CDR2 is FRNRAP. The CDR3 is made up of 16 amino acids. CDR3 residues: CASGLVQLGTNQPQHF.

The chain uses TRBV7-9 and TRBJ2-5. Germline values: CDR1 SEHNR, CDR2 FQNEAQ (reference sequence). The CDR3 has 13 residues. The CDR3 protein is CASSLGVFETQYF.

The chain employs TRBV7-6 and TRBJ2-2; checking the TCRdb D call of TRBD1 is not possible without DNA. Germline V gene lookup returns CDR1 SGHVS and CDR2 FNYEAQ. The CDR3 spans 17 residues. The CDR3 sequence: CASSLFGEGSYTGELFF.

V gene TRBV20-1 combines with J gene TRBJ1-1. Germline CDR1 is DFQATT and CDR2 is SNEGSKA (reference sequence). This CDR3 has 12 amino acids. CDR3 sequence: CSARAGGTEAFF.

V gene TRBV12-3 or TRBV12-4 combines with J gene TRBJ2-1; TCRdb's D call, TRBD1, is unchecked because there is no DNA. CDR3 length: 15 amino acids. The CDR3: CASSLAGRGADEQFF.

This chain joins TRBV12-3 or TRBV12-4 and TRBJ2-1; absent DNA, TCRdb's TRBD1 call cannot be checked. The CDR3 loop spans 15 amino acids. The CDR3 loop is CASSPVGGLGNEQFF.

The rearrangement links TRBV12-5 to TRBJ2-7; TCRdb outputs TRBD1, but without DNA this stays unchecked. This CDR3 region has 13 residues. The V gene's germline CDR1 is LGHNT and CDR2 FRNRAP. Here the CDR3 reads CASGVPGGYEQYF.

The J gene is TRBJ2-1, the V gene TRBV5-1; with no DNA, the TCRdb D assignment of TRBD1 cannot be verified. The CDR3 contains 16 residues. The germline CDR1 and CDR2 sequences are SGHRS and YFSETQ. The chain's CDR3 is CASSFSRAVGDNEQFF.

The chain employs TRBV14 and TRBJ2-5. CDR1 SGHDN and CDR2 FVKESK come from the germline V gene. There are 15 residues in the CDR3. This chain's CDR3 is CASSQSLQNQETQYF.

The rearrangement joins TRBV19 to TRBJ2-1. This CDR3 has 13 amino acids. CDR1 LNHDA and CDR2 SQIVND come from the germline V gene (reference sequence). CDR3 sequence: CASSIRIYNEQFF.

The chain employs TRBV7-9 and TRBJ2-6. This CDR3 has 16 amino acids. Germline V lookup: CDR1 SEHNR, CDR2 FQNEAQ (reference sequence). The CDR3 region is CASSLGPGSGANVLTF.